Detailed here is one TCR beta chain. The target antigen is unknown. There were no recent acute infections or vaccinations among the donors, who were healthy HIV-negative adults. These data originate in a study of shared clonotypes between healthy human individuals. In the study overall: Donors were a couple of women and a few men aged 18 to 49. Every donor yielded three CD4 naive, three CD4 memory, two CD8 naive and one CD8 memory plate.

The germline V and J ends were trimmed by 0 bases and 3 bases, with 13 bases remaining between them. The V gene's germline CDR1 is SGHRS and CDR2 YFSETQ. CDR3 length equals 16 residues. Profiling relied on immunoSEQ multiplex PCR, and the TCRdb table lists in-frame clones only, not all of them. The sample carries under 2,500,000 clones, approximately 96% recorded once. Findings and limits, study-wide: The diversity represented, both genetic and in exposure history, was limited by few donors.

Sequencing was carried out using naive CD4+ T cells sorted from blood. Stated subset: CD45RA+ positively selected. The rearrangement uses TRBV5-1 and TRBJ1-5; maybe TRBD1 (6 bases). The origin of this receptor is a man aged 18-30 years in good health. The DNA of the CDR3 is TGCGCCAGCAGCTTGGAGGGGGGTGGTAACAATCAGCCCCAGCATTTT. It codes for CASSLEGGGNNQPQHF.